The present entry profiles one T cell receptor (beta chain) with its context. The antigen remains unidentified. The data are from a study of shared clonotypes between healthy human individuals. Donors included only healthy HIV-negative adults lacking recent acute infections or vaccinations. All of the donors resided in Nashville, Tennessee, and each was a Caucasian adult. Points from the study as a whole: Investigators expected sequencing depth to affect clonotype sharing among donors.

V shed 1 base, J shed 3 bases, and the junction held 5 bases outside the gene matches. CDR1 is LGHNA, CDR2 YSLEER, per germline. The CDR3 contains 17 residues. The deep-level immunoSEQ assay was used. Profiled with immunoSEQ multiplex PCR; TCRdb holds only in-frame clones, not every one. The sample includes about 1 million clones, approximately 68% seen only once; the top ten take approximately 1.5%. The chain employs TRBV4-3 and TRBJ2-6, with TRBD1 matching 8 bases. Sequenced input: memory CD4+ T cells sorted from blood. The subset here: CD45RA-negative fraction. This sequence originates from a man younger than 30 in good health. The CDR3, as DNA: TGCGCCAGCAGCCAAGGACAGGGGTGGAGTGGGGCCAACGTCCTGACTTTC. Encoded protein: CASSQGQGWSGANVLTF.